This is a list of T cell receptor beta chains from one sample in a study of blood T cell repertoires in COVID-19. Data came from immunoSEQ multiplex PCR; TCRdb stores just in-frame clones and leaves some out. The data contain about 170,000 clones, 80% to 90% of them singletons. The sequenced material came from peripheral blood. All receptors come from a woman aged 70 to 79 with COVID-19, enrolled during active disease. CDR3s include the opening cysteine and the closing phenylalanine or tryptophan. The D gene is left open where the match is weak. The size field is filled for only some rows; it gives once, few, many or a size class.

abundance: NA; v_gene: TRBV27; d_gene: TRBD1; j_gene: TRBJ1-1; CDR3aa: CASSSGQGTEAFF; CDR3nt: TGTGCCAGCAGTTCGGGACAGGGGACTGAAGCTTTCTTT
abundance: NA; v_gene: TRBV5-4; d_gene: NA; j_gene: TRBJ2-1; CDR3aa: CASSLGGGPNNEQFF; CDR3nt: TGTGCCAGCAGCTTGGGGGGCGGACCGAACAATGAGCAGTTCTTC
abundance: NA; v_gene: TRBV2; d_gene: NA; j_gene: TRBJ1-2; CDR3aa: CASSAQTNYGYTF; CDR3nt: TGTGCCAGCAGTGCCCAGACTAACTATGGCTACACCTTC
abundance: NA; v_gene: TRBV3-1/TRBV3-2; d_gene: TRBD2; j_gene: TRBJ2-7; CDR3aa: CASSRLAISYEQYF; CDR3nt: TGTGCCAGCAGCCGACTAGCCATCTCCTACGAGCAGTACTTC
abundance: once; v_gene: TRBV4-1; d_gene: TRBD1; j_gene: TRBJ2-7; CDR3aa: CASSPHTGAPSYEQYF; CDR3nt: TGCGCCAGCAGCCCACACACAGGGGCCCCTTCCTACGAGCAGTACTTC
abundance: NA; v_gene: TRBV14; d_gene: NA; j_gene: TRBJ1-2; CDR3aa: CASSQDLSGPYGYTF; CDR3nt: TGTGCCAGCAGCCAAGACTTGTCAGGCCCATATGGCTACACCTTC
abundance: NA; v_gene: TRBV12-2; d_gene: NA; j_gene: TRBJ2-2; CDR3aa: CASSADSTGELFF; CDR3nt: TGTGCAAGTTCCGCCGACTCCACCGGGGAGCTGTTTTTT
abundance: NA; v_gene: TRBV28; d_gene: TRBD1; j_gene: TRBJ2-6; CDR3aa: CASRGTGSRANVLTF; CDR3nt: TGTGCCAGCAGGGGGACAGGGTCTCGGGCCAACGTCCTGACTTTC
abundance: NA; v_gene: TRBV19; d_gene: NA; j_gene: TRBJ2-1; CDR3aa: CASTPRGTPISYNEQFF; CDR3nt: TGTGCCAGTACCCCCCGAGGGACTCCGATCTCCTACAATGAGCAGTTCTTC
abundance: few; v_gene: TRBV28; d_gene: NA; j_gene: TRBJ1-5; CDR3aa: CASIIGGENQPQHF; CDR3nt: TGTGCCAGCATCATTGGGGGGGAAAATCAGCCCCAGCATTTT
abundance: NA; v_gene: TRBV15; d_gene: NA; j_gene: TRBJ2-2; CDR3aa: CATSRTIQNTGELFF; CDR3nt: TGTGCCACCAGCAGGACTATTCAGAACACCGGGGAGCTGTTTTTT
abundance: NA; v_gene: TRBV27; d_gene: TRBD1; j_gene: TRBJ1-6; CDR3aa: CASSLSPTGGAYSPLHF; CDR3nt: TGTGCCAGCAGTTTATCACCGACAGGGGGCGCTTATTCACCCCTCCACTTT
abundance: NA; v_gene: TRBV29-1; d_gene: NA; j_gene: TRBJ2-5; CDR3aa: CSVGPPLETQYF; CDR3nt: TGCAGCGTTGGTCCCCCCCTGGAGACCCAGTACTTC
abundance: NA; v_gene: TRBV27; d_gene: TRBD1; j_gene: TRBJ2-3; CDR3aa: CASRQGGTDTQYF; CDR3nt: TGTGCCAGCAGGCAGGGGGGCACAGATACGCAGTATTTT
abundance: NA; v_gene: TRBV25-1; d_gene: NA; j_gene: TRBJ1-6; CDR3aa: CASRPGVRSPLHF; CDR3nt: TGTGCCAGCAGGCCGGGAGTAAGGTCCCCCCTCCACTTT
abundance: once; v_gene: TRBV5-1; d_gene: TRBD2; j_gene: TRBJ2-5; CDR3aa: CASSGGLAVQETQYF; CDR3nt: TGCGCCAGCAGCGGGGGACTAGCGGTCCAAGAGACCCAGTACTTC
abundance: once; v_gene: TRBV9; d_gene: NA; j_gene: TRBJ2-3; CDR3aa: CASSVEGDQTDTQYF; CDR3nt: TGTGCCAGCAGCGTAGAGGGGGACCAGACAGATACGCAGTATTTT
abundance: once; v_gene: TRBV14; d_gene: NA; j_gene: TRBJ1-2; CDR3aa: CASSRNNNNYGYTF; CDR3nt: TGTGCCAGCAGCCGAAACAATAATAACTATGGCTACACCTTC
abundance: NA; v_gene: TRBV19; d_gene: NA; j_gene: TRBJ2-2; CDR3aa: CASSIEATTGELFF; CDR3nt: TGTGCCAGTAGTATAGAAGCGACCACCGGGGAGCTGTTTTTT
abundance: once; v_gene: TRBV7-2; d_gene: NA; j_gene: TRBJ2-1; CDR3aa: CASSLADPGWTYNEQFF; CDR3nt: TGTGCCAGCAGCTTAGCGGACCCAGGGTGGACCTACAATGAGCAGTTCTTC
abundance: NA; v_gene: TRBV6-5; d_gene: NA; j_gene: TRBJ1-5; CDR3aa: CASSYFGFNQPQHF; CDR3nt: TGTGCCAGCAGTTACTTCGGGTTTAATCAGCCCCAGCATTTT
abundance: NA; v_gene: TRBV14; d_gene: NA; j_gene: TRBJ1-6; CDR3aa: CASSQGWAHSPLHF; CDR3nt: TGTGCCAGCAGCCAAGGATGGGCCCATTCACCCCTCCACTTT
abundance: NA; v_gene: TRBV19; d_gene: NA; j_gene: TRBJ1-5; CDR3aa: CASSKLGDRFNQPQHF; CDR3nt: TGTGCCAGTAGTAAACTCGGAGACAGATTCAATCAGCCCCAGCATTTT
abundance: NA; v_gene: TRBV5-4; d_gene: TRBD1; j_gene: TRBJ1-2; CDR3aa: CASSRDRSRFTF; CDR3nt: TGTGCCAGCAGCCGGGACAGGTCTCGCTTCACCTTC
abundance: NA; v_gene: TRBV28; d_gene: NA; j_gene: TRBJ2-5; CDR3aa: CASSSQGTQETQYF; CDR3nt: TGTGCCAGCAGTTCCCAGGGAACCCAAGAGACCCAGTACTTC
abundance: NA; v_gene: TRBV6-5; d_gene: NA; j_gene: TRBJ2-7; CDR3aa: CASRTSSSLHEQYF; CDR3nt: TGTGCCAGCAGAACTAGCTCTTCCTTGCACGAGCAGTACTTC
abundance: NA; v_gene: TRBV5-7; d_gene: NA; j_gene: TRBJ2-6; CDR3aa: CASSLSWQVEFGANVLTF; CDR3nt: TGTGCCAGCAGCTTGTCGTGGCAGGTAGAATTTGGGGCCAACGTCCTGACTTTC
abundance: once; v_gene: TRBV7-8; d_gene: TRBD1; j_gene: TRBJ1-2; CDR3aa: CASSFTGGSEGYTF; CDR3nt: TGTGCCAGCAGCTTTACAGGGGGCTCAGAGGGCTACACCTTC
abundance: NA; v_gene: TRBV29-1; d_gene: NA; j_gene: TRBJ1-4; CDR3aa: CSVPSGEKLFF; CDR3nt: TGCAGCGTTCCTTCGGGGGAAAAACTGTTTTTT
abundance: NA; v_gene: TRBV7-2; d_gene: NA; j_gene: TRBJ2-3; CDR3aa: CASSLAGASTDTQYF; CDR3nt: TGTGCCAGCAGCTTAGCGGGAGCTAGCACAGATACGCAGTATTTT
abundance: NA; v_gene: TRBV5-8; d_gene: TRBD1; j_gene: TRBJ1-2; CDR3aa: CASIMNNGQAVRGYTF; CDR3nt: TGTGCCAGCATAATGAACAACGGACAGGCAGTCCGCGGCTACACCTTC
abundance: NA; v_gene: TRBV15; d_gene: NA; j_gene: TRBJ1-2; CDR3aa: CATSGPSGYGYTF; CDR3nt: TGTGCCACCAGCGGTCCGAGCGGCTATGGCTACACCTTC
abundance: NA; v_gene: TRBV6-5; d_gene: NA; j_gene: TRBJ1-2; CDR3aa: CASSPLQGSGYTF; CDR3nt: TGTGCCAGCAGCCCCCTCCAGGGTAGCGGCTACACCTTC
abundance: once; v_gene: TRBV28; d_gene: TRBD2; j_gene: TRBJ2-1; CDR3aa: CASSEAGPLNEQFF; CDR3nt: TGTGCCAGCAGCGAAGCGGGACCGCTAAATGAGCAGTTCTTC
abundance: once; v_gene: TRBV19; d_gene: NA; j_gene: TRBJ1-5; CDR3aa: CASSIDSRSNQPQHF; CDR3nt: TGTGCCAGTAGTATAGATTCGAGAAGCAATCAGCCCCAGCATTTT
abundance: NA; v_gene: TRBV28; d_gene: TRBD1; j_gene: TRBJ1-2; CDR3aa: CASSFLDRESYTF; CDR3nt: TGTGCCAGCAGTTTTTTGGACAGGGAGAGCTACACCTTC
abundance: NA; v_gene: TRBV3-1/TRBV3-2; d_gene: NA; j_gene: TRBJ1-5; CDR3aa: CASSQLTGLYSNQPQHF; CDR3nt: TGTGCCAGCAGCCAATTAACAGGGCTATATAGCAATCAGCCCCAGCATTTT
abundance: NA; v_gene: TRBV9; d_gene: NA; j_gene: TRBJ2-1; CDR3aa: CASSRGYNEQFF; CDR3nt: TGTGCCAGCAGCAGGGGTTACAATGAGCAGTTCTTC
abundance: once; v_gene: TRBV5-5; d_gene: NA; j_gene: TRBJ2-2; CDR3aa: CASNPPGSLRELFF; CDR3nt: TGTGCCAGCAATCCCCCCGGGTCCCTAAGGGAGCTGTTTTTT
abundance: NA; v_gene: TRBV7-8; d_gene: NA; j_gene: TRBJ1-1; CDR3aa: CASSQSSVAAFF; CDR3nt: TGTGCCAGCAGCCAAAGTTCCGTGGCAGCTTTCTTT
abundance: NA; v_gene: TRBV9; d_gene: NA; j_gene: TRBJ2-5; CDR3aa: CASSGTGYQETQYF; CDR3nt: TGTGCCAGCAGCGGAACAGGGTACCAAGAGACCCAGTACTTC
abundance: NA; v_gene: TRBV5-1; d_gene: NA; j_gene: TRBJ1-4; CDR3aa: CASSLGGTFNEKLFF; CDR3nt: TGCGCCAGCAGCTTGGGAGGGACATTCAATGAAAAACTGTTTTTT
abundance: few; v_gene: TRBV2; d_gene: NA; j_gene: TRBJ1-1; CDR3aa: CASSPALGADAEAFF; CDR3nt: TGTGCCAGCAGTCCTGCACTGGGAGCGGACGCTGAAGCTTTCTTT
abundance: NA; v_gene: TRBV14; d_gene: NA; j_gene: TRBJ1-2; CDR3aa: CASSQDHRAVGGYTF; CDR3nt: TGTGCCAGCAGCCAAGACCACAGGGCAGTCGGGGGCTACACCTTC
abundance: once; v_gene: TRBV29-1; d_gene: NA; j_gene: TRBJ2-5; CDR3aa: CSFAREETQYF; CDR3nt: TGCAGTTTTGCCAGGGAAGAGACCCAGTACTTC
abundance: NA; v_gene: TRBV4-1; d_gene: NA; j_gene: TRBJ1-1; CDR3aa: CASSQDQVMNTEAFF; CDR3nt: TGCGCCAGCAGCCAAGATCAGGTCATGAACACTGAAGCTTTCTTT
abundance: NA; v_gene: TRBV2; d_gene: TRBD2; j_gene: TRBJ2-1; CDR3aa: CASSKRLAGNYNEQFF; CDR3nt: TGTGCCAGCAGCAAAAGACTAGCGGGAAATTACAATGAGCAGTTCTTC
abundance: NA; v_gene: TRBV28; d_gene: TRBD1; j_gene: TRBJ2-7; CDR3aa: CASSLMGQGLYEQYF; CDR3nt: TGTGCCAGCAGTTTAATGGGACAGGGGCTCTACGAGCAGTACTTC
abundance: NA; v_gene: TRBV12-3/TRBV12-4; d_gene: NA; j_gene: TRBJ2-7; CDR3aa: CASIQGHSYEQYF; CDR3nt: TGTGCCAGCATCCAGGGGCACTCCTACGAGCAGTACTTC
abundance: NA; v_gene: TRBV3-1/TRBV3-2; d_gene: NA; j_gene: TRBJ1-1; CDR3aa: CASSRTSATEAFF; CDR3nt: TGTGCCAGCAGCCGGACATCAGCTACTGAAGCTTTCTTT
abundance: once; v_gene: TRBV5-6; d_gene: TRBD1; j_gene: TRBJ2-5; CDR3aa: CASSFYLPGTDPQETQYF; CDR3nt: TGTGCCAGCAGCTTTTACCTGCCCGGGACAGACCCCCAAGAGACCCAGTACTTC
abundance: once; v_gene: TRBV7-2; d_gene: TRBD2; j_gene: TRBJ2-7; CDR3aa: CASSDRFSRELVSEEQYF; CDR3nt: TGTGCCAGCAGCGACCGTTTTTCGCGGGAGCTTGTATCAGAAGAGCAGTACTTC
abundance: NA; v_gene: TRBV2; d_gene: TRBD1; j_gene: TRBJ2-3; CDR3aa: CASSADRGSTDTQYF; CDR3nt: TGTGCCAGCAGCGCGGACAGGGGTAGTACAGATACGCAGTATTTT